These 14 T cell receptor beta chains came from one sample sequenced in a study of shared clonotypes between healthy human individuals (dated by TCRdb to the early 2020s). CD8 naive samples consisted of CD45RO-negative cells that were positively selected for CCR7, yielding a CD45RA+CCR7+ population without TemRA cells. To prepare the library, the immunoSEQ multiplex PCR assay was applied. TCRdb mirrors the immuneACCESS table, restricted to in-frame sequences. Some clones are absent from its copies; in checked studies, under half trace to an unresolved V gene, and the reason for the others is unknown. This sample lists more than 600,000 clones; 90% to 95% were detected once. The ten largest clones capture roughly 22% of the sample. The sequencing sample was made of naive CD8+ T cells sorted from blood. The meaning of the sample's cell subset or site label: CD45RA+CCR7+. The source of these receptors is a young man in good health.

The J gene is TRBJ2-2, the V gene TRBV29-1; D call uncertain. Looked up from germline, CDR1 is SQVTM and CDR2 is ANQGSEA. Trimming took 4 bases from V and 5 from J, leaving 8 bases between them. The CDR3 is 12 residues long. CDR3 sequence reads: CSVGPGTGELFF. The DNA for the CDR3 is TGCAGCGTTGGGCCTGGGACCGGGGAGCTGTTTTTT.

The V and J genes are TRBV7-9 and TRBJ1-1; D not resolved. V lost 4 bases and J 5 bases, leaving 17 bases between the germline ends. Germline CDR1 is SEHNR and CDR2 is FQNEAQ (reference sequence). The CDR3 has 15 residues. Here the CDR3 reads CASSSSYAPSTEAFF. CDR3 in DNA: TGTGCCAGCAGCTCAAGTTACGCGCCGAGTACTGAAGCTTTCTTT. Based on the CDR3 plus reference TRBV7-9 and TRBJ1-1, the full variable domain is DTGVSQNPRHKITKRGQNVTFRCDPISEHNRLYWYRQTLGQGPEFLTYFQNEAQLEKSRLLSDRFSAERPKGSFSTLEIQRTEQGDSAMYLCASSSSYAPSTEAFFGQGTRLTVV.

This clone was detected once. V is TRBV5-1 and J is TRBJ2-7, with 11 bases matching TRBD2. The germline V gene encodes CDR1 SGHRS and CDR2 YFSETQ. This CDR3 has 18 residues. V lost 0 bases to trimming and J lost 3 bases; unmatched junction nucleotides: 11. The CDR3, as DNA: TGCGCCAGCAGCTTGGCCACAATAGCGGGAGGGCTCCGCTACGAGCAGTACTTC. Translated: CASSLATIAGGLRYEQYF.

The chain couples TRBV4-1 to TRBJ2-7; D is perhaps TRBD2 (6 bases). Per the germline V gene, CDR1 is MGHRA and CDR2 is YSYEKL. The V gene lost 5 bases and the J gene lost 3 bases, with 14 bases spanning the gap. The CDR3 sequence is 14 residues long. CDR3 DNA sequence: TGCGCCAGCAGCTTCACGACTAGTCTCTACGAGCAGTACTTC. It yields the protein CASSFTTSLYEQYF.

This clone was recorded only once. Here the CDR3 DNA reads TGTGCCAGCAGCTTACCCGACAATGAGCAGTTCTTC. Its translation is CASSLPDNEQFF. J is TRBJ2-1 and V is TRBV11-2; D gene uncertain. CDR1 and CDR2 from the germline V gene are SGHAT and FQNNGV. V was clipped by 2 bases and J by 5 bases, with 4 bases between them. The CDR3 is 12 residues long.

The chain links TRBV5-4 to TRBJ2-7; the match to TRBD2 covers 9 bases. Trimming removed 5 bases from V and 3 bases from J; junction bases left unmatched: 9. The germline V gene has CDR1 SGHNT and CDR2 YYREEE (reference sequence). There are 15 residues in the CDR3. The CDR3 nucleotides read TGTGCCAGCAGAGTAGGGCGGGAGGGCCTCTACGAGCAGTACTTC. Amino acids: CASRVGREGLYEQYF.

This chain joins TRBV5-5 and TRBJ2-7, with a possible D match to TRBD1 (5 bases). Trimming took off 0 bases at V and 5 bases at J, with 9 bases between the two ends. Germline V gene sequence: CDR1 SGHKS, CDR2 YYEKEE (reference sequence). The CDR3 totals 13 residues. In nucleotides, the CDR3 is TGTGCCAGCAGCTTGGTAGGGGCCCACGAGCAGTACTTC. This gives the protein CASSLVGAHEQYF.

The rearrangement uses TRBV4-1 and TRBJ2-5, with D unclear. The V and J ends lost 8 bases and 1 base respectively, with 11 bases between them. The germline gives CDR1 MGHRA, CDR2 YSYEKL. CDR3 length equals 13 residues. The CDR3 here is CASQGPLQETQYF. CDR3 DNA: TGCGCCAGCCAAGGGCCACTCCAAGAGACCCAGTACTTC.

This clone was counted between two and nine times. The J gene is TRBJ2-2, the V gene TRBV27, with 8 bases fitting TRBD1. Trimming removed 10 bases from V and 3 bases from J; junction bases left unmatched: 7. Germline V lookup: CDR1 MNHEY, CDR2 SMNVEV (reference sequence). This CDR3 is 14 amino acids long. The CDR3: CATRQGLDTGELFF. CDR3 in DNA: TGTGCCACCCGACAGGGGCTTGACACCGGGGAGCTGTTTTTT.

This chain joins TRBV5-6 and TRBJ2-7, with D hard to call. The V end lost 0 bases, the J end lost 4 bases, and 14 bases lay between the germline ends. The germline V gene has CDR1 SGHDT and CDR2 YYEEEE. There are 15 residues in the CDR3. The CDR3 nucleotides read TGTGCCAGCAGCTTGGTGAGTATTTTGGGGTACGAGCAGTACTTC. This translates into CASSLVSILGYEQYF. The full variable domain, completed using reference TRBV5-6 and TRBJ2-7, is DAGVTQSPTHLIKTRGQQVTLRCSPKSGHDTVSWYQQALGQGPQFIFQYYEEEERQRGNFPDRFSGHQFPNYSSELNVNALLLGDSALYLCASSLVSILGYEQYFGPGTRLTVT.

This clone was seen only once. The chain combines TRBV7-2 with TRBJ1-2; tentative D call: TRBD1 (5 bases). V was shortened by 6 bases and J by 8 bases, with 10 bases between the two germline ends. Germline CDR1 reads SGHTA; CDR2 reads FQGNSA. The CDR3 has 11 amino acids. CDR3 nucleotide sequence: TGTGCCAGCAGAGGGGCTGGAGGCTACACCTTC. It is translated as CASRGAGGYTF.

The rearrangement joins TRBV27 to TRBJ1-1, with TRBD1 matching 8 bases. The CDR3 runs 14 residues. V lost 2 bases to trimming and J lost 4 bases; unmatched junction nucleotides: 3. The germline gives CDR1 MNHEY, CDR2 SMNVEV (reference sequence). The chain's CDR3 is CASSLLDRATEAFF. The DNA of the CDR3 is TGTGCCAGCAGTTTACTGGACAGGGCCACTGAAGCTTTCTTT.

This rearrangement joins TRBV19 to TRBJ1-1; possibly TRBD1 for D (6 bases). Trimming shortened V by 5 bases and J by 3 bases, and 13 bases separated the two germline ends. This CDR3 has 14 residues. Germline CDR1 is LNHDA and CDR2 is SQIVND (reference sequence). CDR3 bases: TGTGCCAGTAGTGTCACAGGGACTGACACTGAAGCTTTCTTT. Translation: CASSVTGTDTEAFF.

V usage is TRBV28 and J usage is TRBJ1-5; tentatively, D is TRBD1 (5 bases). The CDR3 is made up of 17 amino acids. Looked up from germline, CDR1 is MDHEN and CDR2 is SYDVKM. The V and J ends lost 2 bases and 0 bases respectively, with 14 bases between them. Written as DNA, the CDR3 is TGTGCCAGCAGTTTAATCCCGGGGGGTTATAGCAATCAGCCCCAGCATTTT. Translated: CASSLIPGGYSNQPQHF. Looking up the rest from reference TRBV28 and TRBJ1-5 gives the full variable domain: DVKVTQSSRYLVKRTGEKVFLECVQDMDHENMFWYRQDPGLGLRLIYFSYDVKMKEKGDIPEGYSVSREKKERFSLILESASTNQTSMYLCASSLIPGGYSNQPQHFGDGTRLSIL.